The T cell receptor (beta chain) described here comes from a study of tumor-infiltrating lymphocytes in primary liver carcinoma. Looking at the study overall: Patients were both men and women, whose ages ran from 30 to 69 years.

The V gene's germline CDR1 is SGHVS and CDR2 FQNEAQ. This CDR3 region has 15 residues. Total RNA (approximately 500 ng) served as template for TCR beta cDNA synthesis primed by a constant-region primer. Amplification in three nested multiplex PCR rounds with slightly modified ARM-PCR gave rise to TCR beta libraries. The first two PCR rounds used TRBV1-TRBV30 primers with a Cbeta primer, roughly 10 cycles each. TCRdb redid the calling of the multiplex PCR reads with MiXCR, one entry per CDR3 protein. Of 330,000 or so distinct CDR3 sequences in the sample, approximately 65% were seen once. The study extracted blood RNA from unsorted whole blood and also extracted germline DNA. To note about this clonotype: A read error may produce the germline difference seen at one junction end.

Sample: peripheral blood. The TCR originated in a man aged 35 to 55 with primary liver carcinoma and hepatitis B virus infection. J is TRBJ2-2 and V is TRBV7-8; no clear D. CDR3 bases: TGTGCCAGCAGTCCCAGCCCCCATGGCACCGAGGAGCTGTTTTTT. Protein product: CASSPSPHGTEELFF.